This TCR beta chain was identified in a study of blood T cell repertoires in COVID-19. Study-level information: Researchers got acute and convalescent COVID-19 samples from the United States, Italy and Spain. Sources were T cells, B-cell-depleted T cells, or PBMCs; the material itself was cDNA or gDNA.

Sequenced by immunoSEQ multiplex PCR; TCRdb stores in-frame clones only, minus some. The sample lists approximately 76,000 clones, 80% to 90% occurring once. The ends lost 0 bases at V and 2 bases at J; junction bases unmatched: 2. The CDR3 is 15 amino acids. Germline V gene lookup returns CDR1 SGDLS and CDR2 YYNGEE. What was sequenced was peripheral blood. The receptor was isolated from a man aged 80 or over with active or convalescent COVID-19. The chain recombines TRBV9 with TRBJ2-1; 7 bases match TRBD2. DNA for the CDR3: TGTGCCAGCAGCGTAGTCAGCGGGACCTACAATGAGCAGTTCTTC. It yields the protein CASSVVSGTYNEQFF.